This T cell receptor beta chain was documented in a study of T-cell reconstitution after alpha-beta-depleted transplantation in children. J was trimmed by 8 bases and V by 5 bases; bases with no gene match: 7. Germline V gives CDR1 SGHTA, CDR2 FQGNSA. CDR3 length equals 15 residues. Library preparation (for TCRbeta) was performed with unique molecular identifiers. Using its own MiXCR run on the PCR reads, TCRdb lists one record per CDR3 protein. The profile shows roughly 610,000 distinct CDR3 sequences, more than 9% of them singletons. This sample comprised PBMCs from the stem cell graft donor, obtained from the stem cell graft. V is TRBV7-2 and J is TRBJ2-4; TRBD2 matches at 12 bases. This TCR came from a human donor who donated a stem cell graft to a child with acute myeloid leukemia. The CDR3 DNA is TGTGCCAGCAGCGCTCGGACTAGCGGGAAGGACATTCAGTACTTC. Translating gives CASSARTSGKDIQYF.